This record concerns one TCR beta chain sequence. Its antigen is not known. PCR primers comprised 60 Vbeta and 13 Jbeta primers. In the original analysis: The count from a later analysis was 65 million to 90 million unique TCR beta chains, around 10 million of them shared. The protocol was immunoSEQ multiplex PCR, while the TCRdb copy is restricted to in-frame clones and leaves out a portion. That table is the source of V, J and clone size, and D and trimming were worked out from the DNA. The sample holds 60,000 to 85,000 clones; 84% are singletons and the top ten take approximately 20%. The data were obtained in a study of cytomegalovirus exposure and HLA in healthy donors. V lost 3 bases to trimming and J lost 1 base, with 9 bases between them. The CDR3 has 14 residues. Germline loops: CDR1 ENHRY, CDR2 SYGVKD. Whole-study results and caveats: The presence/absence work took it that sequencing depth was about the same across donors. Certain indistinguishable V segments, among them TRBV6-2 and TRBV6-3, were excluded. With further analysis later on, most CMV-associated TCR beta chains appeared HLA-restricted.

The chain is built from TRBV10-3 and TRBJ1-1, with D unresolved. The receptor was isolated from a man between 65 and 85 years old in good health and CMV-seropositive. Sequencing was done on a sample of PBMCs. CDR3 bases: TGTGCCATCAGTGACTCCCCGCGGAACACTGAAGCTTTCTTT. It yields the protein CAISDSPRNTEAFF.